Below are 28 T cell receptor beta chains sequenced from a single sample in a study of CD8 T cells in ankylosing spondylitis (dated by TCRdb to 2016 to 2017). The library was made by 5' RACE. The sample was run on an Illumina MiSeq. TCRdb ran its own pipeline on the public reads, namely fastp trimming at Q25 and MiXCR clone calling, and kept in-frame beta chains. Rows matching on CDR3 protein sequence are summarized as one entry with the most common DNA and genes. Present in this sample are 25,000 to 30,000 distinct CDR3 sequences, 6.5% to 9.5% of which were seen just once. Roughly 30% of the sample is in the top ten clones. Sequencing was done on a sample of blood. The receptors were sampled from a male donor with ankylosing spondylitis or in good health (not recorded which).

This clonotype was counted many times. The chain has TRBV5-1 and TRBJ2-5; TRBD1 matches at 8 bases. The CDR3 has 14 residues. CDR1 SGHRS and CDR2 YFSETQ come from the germline V gene. V gave up 5 bases and J gave up 4 bases; unmatched junction bases: 7. CDR3 in DNA: TGCGCCAGCAGAGATACAGGGGGAAGAGAGACCCAGTACTTC. Its protein is CASRDTGGRETQYF.

The chain joins TRBV29-1 to TRBJ1-4; D perhaps matches TRBD1 (6 bases). The CDR3 loop spans 15 amino acids. Trimming shortened V by 4 bases and J by 3 bases, and 15 bases separated the two germline ends. Per the germline V gene, CDR1 is SQVTM and CDR2 is ANQGSEA. The CDR3 nucleotides read TGCAGCGTTGGGGGGGCAGCCGGGCCTAATGAAAAACTGTTTTTT. Translating it yields CSVGGAAGPNEKLFF.

This clonotype was seen many times. This sequence joins TRBV28 and TRBJ2-1, with TRBD1 identical over 9 bases. With 1 base clipped from V and 15 bases from J, the junction kept 4 bases outside the gene matches. The CDR3 is 12 residues long. Germline V gene data show CDR1 as MDHEN and CDR2 as SYDVKM. CDR3 loop: CASSLLGQGWFF. The CDR3 coding sequence is TGTGCCAGCAGTTTATTGGGACAGGGTTGGTTCTTC.

The V and J genes are TRBV29-1 and TRBJ2-5; D is unclear. Germline V gene data show CDR1 as SQVTM and CDR2 as ANQGSEA. V shed 4 bases and J shed 3 bases, with 9 bases lying between them. The CDR3 runs to 12 residues. The CDR3: CSVVFVEETQYF. CDR3 nucleotide sequence: TGCAGCGTTGTATTTGTGGAAGAGACCCAGTACTTC.

This clonotype was counted only a few times. This chain uses TRBV5-1 with TRBJ2-2; D call uncertain. Germline values: CDR1 SGHRS, CDR2 YFSETQ. V gave up 4 bases and J gave up 1 base, with 5 bases separating them. The CDR3 consists of 13 residues. The CDR3 sequence is CASSPGNTGELFF. The CDR3 region has the DNA TGCGCCAGCAGCCCAGGGAACACCGGGGAGCTGTTTTTT.

This clonotype was seen at least ten times. CDR3 nucleotide sequence: TGTGCCAGCAGCGCACCCTCGGGGTACACCGGGGAGCTGTTTTTT. This sequence encodes CASSAPSGYTGELFF. V is TRBV3-1 and J is TRBJ2-2, with a possible D match to TRBD2 (5 bases). The CDR3 is 15 residues long. Trimming removed 5 bases at V and 3 bases at J, with 13 bases between. The germline gives CDR1 LGHDT, CDR2 YNNKEL (reference sequence).

This rearrangement joins TRBV7-9 to TRBJ2-6; D perhaps matches TRBD1 (5 bases). CDR1 is SEHNR, CDR2 FQNEAQ, per germline (reference sequence). The CDR3 is 12 amino acids. V lost 11 bases, J lost 1 base, and 6 bases lay in between. The CDR3 nucleotides are TGTGCCTCAGGGTCTGGGGCCAACGTCCTGACTTTC. Translating gives CASGSGANVLTF.

In this sample, this clonotype turned up many times. The rearrangement joins TRBV12-3 or TRBV12-4 to TRBJ1-6; 8 positions match TRBD1. With 6 bases clipped from V and 7 bases from J, the junction kept 8 bases outside the gene matches. The CDR3 extends over 15 amino acids. Here the CDR3 DNA reads TGTGCCAGCAGCCCCGGACAGGGAGTCAATTCACCCCTCCACTTT. This codes for CASSPGQGVNSPLHF.

The rearrangement links TRBV7-2 to TRBJ1-1, with TRBD1 identical over 9 bases. J gave up 5 bases and V 5 bases, and 6 bases lay outside the gene matches. This CDR3 spans 14 amino acids. The germline V gene has CDR1 SGHTA and CDR2 FQGNSA. DNA for the CDR3: TGTGCCAGCAGCCCGACAGGGGGTGGGACTGAAGCTTTCTTT. Translation: CASSPTGGGTEAFF.

This clonotype was recorded a few times. CDR3 in DNA: TGTGCCAGCAGTGACAGGGGTGGCTACAATGAGCAGTTCTTC. It is translated as CASSDRGGYNEQFF. V and J are TRBV6-2 or TRBV6-3 and TRBJ2-1; 8 positions match TRBD1. With 5 bases clipped from V and 3 bases from J, the junction kept 3 bases outside the gene matches. Germline V gene lookup returns CDR1 MNHEY and CDR2 SVGEGT. CDR3 size: 14 residues.

This clonotype was seen just once. This rearrangement joins TRBV7-2 to TRBJ2-5, with TRBD1 matching over 10 bases. V lost 5 bases, J lost 4 bases, and 7 bases stayed unmatched. The CDR3 has 15 amino acids. Germline V gives CDR1 SGHTA, CDR2 FQGNSA. The CDR3: CASSLGQGGTETQYF. The CDR3 DNA follows: TGTGCCAGCAGCCTCGGACAGGGGGGAACAGAGACCCAGTACTTC.

This clonotype is termed medium-sized. This sequence joins TRBV7-9 and TRBJ2-7, with TRBD2 matching over 8 bases. The junction had 6 bases not matched to a gene; V was cut back by 5 bases and J by 0 bases. CDR3 size: 15 residues. Germline V CDR1 and CDR2: SEHNR, FQNEAQ (reference sequence). CDR3 sequence reads: CASSTSGTSSYEQYF. The CDR3 nucleotides read TGTGCCAGCAGCACCTCCGGGACTAGCTCCTACGAGCAGTACTTC.

The V and J genes are TRBV4-1 and TRBJ2-5; 9 bases are shared with TRBD2. CDR1 is MGHRA and CDR2 is YSYEKL in the germline V gene. This CDR3 is 15 amino acids long. V shed 4 bases, J shed 5 bases, and the junction held 8 bases outside the gene matches. This chain's CDR3 is CASSPQTGTSETQYF. CDR3 nucleotide sequence: TGCGCCAGCAGCCCTCAAACCGGGACTAGCGAGACCCAGTACTTC.

The gene calls are TRBV12-3 or TRBV12-4 and TRBJ2-5; 7 bases agree with TRBD1. V shed 7 bases and J 1 base; nucleotides not matched to a gene: 3. The CDR3 is made up of 13 amino acids. Here the CDR3 DNA reads TGTGCCAGCACCGGGGACAGCCAAGAGACCCAGTACTTC. Amino acids: CASTGDSQETQYF.

The chain couples TRBV21-1 to TRBJ2-7; the listed D gene, TRBD2, was not tested against the DNA. TRBV21-1 is shown as a pseudogene. This CDR3 has 20 residues. CDR3 region: CASSKGPTSGRALDSYEQYF. The CDR3 bases are TGTGCCAGCAGCAAAGGCCCGACTAGCGGGAGGGCCTTAGACTCCTACGAGCAGTACTTC.

CDR3 bases: TGTGCCAGCAGTCCCCAGACAGGGGCGAGGCAGCCCCAGCATTTT. Protein product: CASSPQTGARQPQHF. J is TRBJ1-5 and V is TRBV28, with 8 bases aligning to TRBD1. This CDR3 is 15 amino acids long. Germline-derived CDR1 and CDR2 are MDHEN and SYDVKM. J lost 7 bases, V lost 5 bases, and 10 bases had no gene match.

The rearrangement joins TRBV20-1 to TRBJ2-4, with D tentatively TRBD1 or TRBD2 (5 bases each). CDR1 is DFQATT, CDR2 SNEGSKA, per germline (reference sequence). This CDR3 is built from 14 residues. The V end lost 1 base, the J end lost 7 bases, and 14 bases lay between the germline ends. CDR3 sequence (DNA): TGCAGTGCTAGAGGGGACCGCCGACTGAACATTCAGTACTTC. Residues: CSARGDRRLNIQYF.

In this sample, this clonotype turned up once. A read error may account for a junction end that differs from germline. This rearrangement joins TRBV28 to TRBJ2-2; TRBD1 aligns across 8 bases. This CDR3 is built from 13 residues. Germline V gene sequence: CDR1 MDHEN, CDR2 SYDVKM. DNA for the CDR3: TGTACCAGCACCAGAGGAGGACAGGGACAGCGGTTTTTT. It yields the protein CTSTRGGQGQRFF. The full variable domain, completed using reference TRBV28 and TRBJ2-2, is DVKVTQSSRYLVKRTGEKVFLECVQDMDHENMFWYRQDPGLGLRLIYFSYDVKMKEKGDIPEGYSVSREKKERFSLILESASTNQTSMYLCTSTRGGQGQRFFGEGSRLTVL.

The chain combines TRBV5-5 with TRBJ2-7; D uncertain. V lost 4 bases, J lost 3 bases, and 14 bases lay in between. The CDR3 has 14 amino acids. CDR1 is SGHKS, CDR2 YYEKEE, per germline (reference sequence). CDR3 DNA: TGTGCCAGCAGCCTACAAAATGAACGCTACGAGCAGTACTTC. Translation: CASSLQNERYEQYF.

This clonotype was recorded at least ten times. The chain uses TRBV7-2 and TRBJ2-3, with no clear D. The germline V gene has CDR1 SGHTA and CDR2 FQGNSA. V lost 5 bases and J 0 bases, leaving 15 bases between the germline ends. The CDR3 loop spans 16 amino acids. The CDR3 spells CASSPVGQMSTDTQYF. In DNA, the CDR3 is TGTGCCAGCAGCCCCGTCGGGCAAATGAGCACAGATACGCAGTATTTT.

There are a few counts of this clonotype. The chain uses TRBV4-3 and TRBJ2-7; D is uncertain. This CDR3 region has 14 residues. V dropped 4 bases and J dropped 0 bases, with 10 bases sitting between them. From germline, CDR1 is LGHNA and CDR2 YSLEER. The chain's CDR3 is CASSLQVRSYEQYF. CDR3 sequence (DNA): TGCGCCAGCAGCCTCCAAGTGCGCTCCTACGAGCAGTACTTC.

This clonotype has more than one count but fewer than ten. CDR3 sequence reads: CASSYSVKIYF. The DNA for the CDR3 is TGTGCCAGCAGTTATTCTGTTAAGATCTACTTC. V is TRBV6-2 or TRBV6-3 and J is TRBJ2-7; no firm D call. The CDR3 has 11 amino acids. CDR1 is MNHEY, CDR2 SVGEGT, per germline. Deletions cut 3 bases from V and 13 bases from J, with 13 bases between.

A few counts support this clonotype. The genes are TRBV12-3 or TRBV12-4 and TRBJ1-1; TRBD1 aligns across 9 bases. V gave up 7 bases and J gave up 1 base; unmatched junction bases: 1. The CDR3 is 13 residues long. CDR3 sequence reads: CASTQGANTEAFF. The CDR3, as DNA: TGTGCCAGCACACAGGGGGCGAACACTGAAGCTTTCTTT.

Only a few counts were recorded for this clonotype. The rearrangement links TRBV30 to TRBJ1-1; the D gene is possibly TRBD1 (6 bases). The CDR3 runs 15 residues. The germline V gene encodes CDR1 GTSNPN and CDR2 SVGIG (reference sequence). V was pared by 2 bases and J by 1 base, with 14 bases between. CDR3 protein: CAWSQTGTGNTEAFF. The DNA of the CDR3 is TGTGCCTGGAGTCAGACAGGCACGGGGAACACTGAAGCTTTCTTT. The whole variable domain, filled in from reference TRBV30 and TRBJ1-1, reads SQTIHQWPATLVQPVGSPLSLECTVEGTSNPNLYWYRQAAGRGLQLLFYSVGIGQISSEVPQNLSASRPQDRQFILSSKKLLLSDSGFYLCAWSQTGTGNTEAFFGQGTRLTVV.

As regards this clonotype: An end of the junction differs from the germline gene, which may be a read error. The chain combines TRBV2 with TRBJ2-3; 8 bases map to TRBD2. Per germline, CDR1 SNHLY and CDR2 FYNNEI. The CDR3 contains 11 residues. DNA of the CDR3: TGTGCCAGCAGTGAATATAGCGGGGACCATTTT. Translation gives CASSEYSGDHF.

There are many counts of this clonotype. The chain has TRBV6-5 and TRBJ2-3, with D maybe TRBD1 (5 bases). Trimming stripped 10 bases from V and 6 bases from J, with 8 bases between. This CDR3 spans 10 amino acids. Germline assignment: CDR1 MNHEY and CDR2 SVGAGI. For the CDR3, the DNA is TGTGCCACAACAGGTGATACGCAGTATTTT. Translating it yields CATTGDTQYF.

The chain employs TRBV28 and TRBJ2-5, with 7 positions matching TRBD2. The CDR3 has 14 amino acids. The trim removed 2 bases at V and 4 bases at J, leaving 4 bases unmatched. Germline lookup yields CDR1 MDHEN and CDR2 SYDVKM. The CDR3 reads CASSLLGRGETQYF. CDR3 nucleotides: TGTGCCAGCAGTTTACTTGGGAGGGGAGAGACCCAGTACTTC.

This clonotype appeared a few times. This rearrangement joins TRBV27 to TRBJ2-7; D gene uncertain. The CDR3 runs to 12 residues. Germline-derived CDR1 and CDR2 are MNHEY and SMNVEV (reference sequence). V lost 4 bases and J lost 1, with 5 bases in between. In nucleotides, the CDR3 is TGTGCCAGCAGTTCTCAATCCTACGAGCAGTACTTC. Amino acid sequence: CASSSQSYEQYF.